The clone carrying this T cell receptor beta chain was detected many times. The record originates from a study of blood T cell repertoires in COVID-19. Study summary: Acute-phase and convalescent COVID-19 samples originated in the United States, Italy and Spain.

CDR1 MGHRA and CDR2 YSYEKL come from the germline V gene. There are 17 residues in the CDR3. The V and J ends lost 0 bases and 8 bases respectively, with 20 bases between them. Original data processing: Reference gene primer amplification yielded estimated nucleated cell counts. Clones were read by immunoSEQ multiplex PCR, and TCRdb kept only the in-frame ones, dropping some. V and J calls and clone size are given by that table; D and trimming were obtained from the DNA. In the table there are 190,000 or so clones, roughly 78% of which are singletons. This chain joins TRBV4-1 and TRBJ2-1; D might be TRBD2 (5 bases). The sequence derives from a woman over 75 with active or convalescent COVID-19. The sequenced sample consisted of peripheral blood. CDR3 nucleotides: TGCGCCAGCAGCCAAGATTTTATGGTGACGGCGGGCGATGAGCAGTTCTTC. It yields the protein CASSQDFMVTAGDEQFF.